The source of this T cell receptor beta chain is a study of blood T cell repertoires in COVID-19. Study context: T cells, B-cell-depleted T cells, or PBMCs provided the cDNA or gDNA that served as material.

Deletions cut 5 bases from V and 0 bases from J, with 13 bases between. This CDR3 comprises 16 residues. The germline CDR1 and CDR2 sequences are SGHVS and FNYEAQ. The assay was immunoSEQ multiplex PCR, and TCRdb's table has in-frame clones only and misses some. This table holds over 80,000 clones, 65% to 90% found once. The sample comprised peripheral blood. The source is a man aged 80 or over with active or convalescent COVID-19. The chain recombines TRBV7-6 with TRBJ1-4; D remains ambiguous. The CDR3 coding sequence is TGTGCCAGCAGCCCCACGTACGGGGCAACTAATGAAAAACTGTTTTTT. Translation gives CASSPTYGATNEKLFF.